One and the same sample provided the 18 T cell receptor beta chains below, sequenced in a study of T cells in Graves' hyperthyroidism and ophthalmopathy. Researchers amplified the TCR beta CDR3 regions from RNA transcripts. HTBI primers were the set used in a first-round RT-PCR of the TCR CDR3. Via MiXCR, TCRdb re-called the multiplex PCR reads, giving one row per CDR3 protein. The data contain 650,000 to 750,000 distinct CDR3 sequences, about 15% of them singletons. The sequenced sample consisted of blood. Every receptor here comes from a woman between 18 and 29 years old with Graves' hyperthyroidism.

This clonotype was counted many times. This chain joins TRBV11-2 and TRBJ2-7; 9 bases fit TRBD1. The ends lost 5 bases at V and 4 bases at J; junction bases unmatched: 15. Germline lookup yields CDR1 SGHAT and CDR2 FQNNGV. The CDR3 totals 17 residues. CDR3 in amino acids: CASSPGPQTGGDYEQYF. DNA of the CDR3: TGTGCCAGCAGCCCCGGTCCTCAAACAGGGGGCGATTACGAGCAGTACTTC.

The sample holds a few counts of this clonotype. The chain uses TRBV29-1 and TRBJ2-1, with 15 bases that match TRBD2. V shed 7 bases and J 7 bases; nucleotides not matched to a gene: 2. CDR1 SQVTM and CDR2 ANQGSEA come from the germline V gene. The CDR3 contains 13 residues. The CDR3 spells CSAGTSGRNEQFF. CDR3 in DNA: TGCAGCGCCGGGACTAGCGGGAGGAATGAGCAGTTCTTC.

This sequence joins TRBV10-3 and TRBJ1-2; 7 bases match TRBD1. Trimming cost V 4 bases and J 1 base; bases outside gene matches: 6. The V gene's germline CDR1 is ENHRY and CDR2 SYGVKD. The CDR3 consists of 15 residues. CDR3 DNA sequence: TGTGCCATCAGTGCCCTCGACAGGGATAACTATGGCTACACCTTC. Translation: CAISALDRDNYGYTF.

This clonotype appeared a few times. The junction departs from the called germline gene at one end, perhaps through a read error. This CDR3 reads CASGLVGQGNTGELFF. Here the CDR3 DNA reads TGTGCCAGCGGCTTGGTGGGACAGGGGAACACCGGGGAGCTGTTTTTT. The gene calls are TRBV7-6 and TRBJ2-2, with 9 bases that match TRBD1. Per germline, CDR1 SGHVS and CDR2 FNYEAQ. The CDR3 contains 16 residues.

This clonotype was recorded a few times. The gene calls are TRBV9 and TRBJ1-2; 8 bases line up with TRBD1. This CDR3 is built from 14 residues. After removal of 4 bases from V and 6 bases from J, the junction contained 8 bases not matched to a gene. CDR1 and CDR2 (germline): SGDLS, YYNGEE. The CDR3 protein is CASSLRTGLNGYTF. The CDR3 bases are TGTGCCAGCAGCCTGAGGACAGGGCTGAATGGCTACACCTTC.

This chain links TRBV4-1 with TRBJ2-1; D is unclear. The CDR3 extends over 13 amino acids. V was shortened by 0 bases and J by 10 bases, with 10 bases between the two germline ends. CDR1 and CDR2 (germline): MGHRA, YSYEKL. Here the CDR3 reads CASSQDDGVEQFF. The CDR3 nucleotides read TGCGCCAGCAGCCAAGATGATGGGGTGGAGCAGTTCTTC.

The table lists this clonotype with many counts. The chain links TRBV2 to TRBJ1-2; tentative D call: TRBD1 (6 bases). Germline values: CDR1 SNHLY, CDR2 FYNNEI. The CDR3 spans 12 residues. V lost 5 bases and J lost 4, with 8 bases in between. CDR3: CASSTGPYGYTF. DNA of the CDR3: TGTGCCAGCAGTACAGGGCCCTATGGCTACACCTTC.

The CDR3 sequence is CATSRAGTRINIQYF. Written as DNA, the CDR3 is TGTGCCACCAGCAGAGCCGGGACTAGAATAAACATTCAGTACTTC. V is TRBV15 and J is TRBJ2-4, with TRBD2 matching 8 bases. Germline-derived CDR1 and CDR2 are LNHNV and YYDKDF (reference sequence). The CDR3 sequence is 15 residues long. The junction had 5 bases not matched to a gene; V was cut back by 1 base and J by 6 bases.

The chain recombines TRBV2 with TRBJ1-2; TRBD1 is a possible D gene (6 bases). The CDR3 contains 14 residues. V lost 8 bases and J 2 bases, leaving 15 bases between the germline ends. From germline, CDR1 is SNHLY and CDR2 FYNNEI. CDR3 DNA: TGTGCCAGCGGGGGGGGGGCCCTCAACTATGGCTACACCTTC. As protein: CASGGGALNYGYTF.

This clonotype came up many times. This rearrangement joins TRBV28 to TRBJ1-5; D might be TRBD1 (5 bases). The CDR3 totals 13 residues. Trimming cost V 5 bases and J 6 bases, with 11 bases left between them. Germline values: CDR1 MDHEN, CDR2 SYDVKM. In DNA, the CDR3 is TGTGCCAGCAGTACGCTAGGGGTTCAGCCCCAGCATTTT. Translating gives CASSTLGVQPQHF.

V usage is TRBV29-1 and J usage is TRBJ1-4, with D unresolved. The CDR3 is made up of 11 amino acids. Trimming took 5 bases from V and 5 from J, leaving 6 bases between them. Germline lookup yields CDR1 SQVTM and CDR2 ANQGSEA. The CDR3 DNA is TGCAGCGTTTGGATAAATGAAAAACTGTTTTTT. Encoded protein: CSVWINEKLFF.

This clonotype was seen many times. The CDR3 reads CAISELAVGLGSAREQYF. CDR3 DNA sequence: TGTGCCATCAGTGAGCTGGCGGTTGGGCTTGGATCGGCACGCGAGCAGTACTTC. The chain joins TRBV10-3 to TRBJ2-7; D is ambiguous. Trimming stripped 2 bases from V and 6 bases from J, with 26 bases between. The CDR3 totals 18 residues. Germline V lookup: CDR1 ENHRY, CDR2 SYGVKD.

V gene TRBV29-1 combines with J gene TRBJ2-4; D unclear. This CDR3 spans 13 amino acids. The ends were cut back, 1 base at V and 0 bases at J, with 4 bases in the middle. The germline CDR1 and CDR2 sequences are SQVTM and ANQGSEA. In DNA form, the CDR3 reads TGCAGCGTTGAAGTAGGAGCCAAAAACATTCAGTACTTC. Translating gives CSVEVGAKNIQYF.

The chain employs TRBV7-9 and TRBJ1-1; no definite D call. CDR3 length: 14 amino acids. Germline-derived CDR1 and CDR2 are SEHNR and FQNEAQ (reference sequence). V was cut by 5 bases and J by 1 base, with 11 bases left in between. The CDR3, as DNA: TGTGCCAGCAGCCCGTGGTCGGGGAACACTGAAGCTTTCTTT. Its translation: CASSPWSGNTEAFF.

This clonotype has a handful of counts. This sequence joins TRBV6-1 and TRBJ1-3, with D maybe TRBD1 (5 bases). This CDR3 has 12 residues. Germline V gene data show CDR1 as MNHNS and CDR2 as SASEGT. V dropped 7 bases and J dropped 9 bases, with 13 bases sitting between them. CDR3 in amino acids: CASTTLGGTIYF. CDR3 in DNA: TGTGCCAGCACCACCCTCGGGGGCACCATATATTTT.

The CDR3 sequence: CAISSGVSYEQYF. The CDR3 nucleotides are TGTGCCATCAGTTCAGGGGTCTCCTACGAGCAGTACTTC. This sequence joins TRBV10-3 and TRBJ2-7; TRBD1 might be the D (6 bases). There are 13 residues in the CDR3. Deletions cut 5 bases from V and 0 bases from J, with 8 bases between. Germline V gene lookup returns CDR1 ENHRY and CDR2 SYGVKD.

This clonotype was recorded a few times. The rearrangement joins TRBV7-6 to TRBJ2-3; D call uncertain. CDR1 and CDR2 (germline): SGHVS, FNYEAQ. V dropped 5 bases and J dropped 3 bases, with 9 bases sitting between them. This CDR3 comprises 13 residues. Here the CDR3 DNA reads TGTGCCAGCAGCAGAAGATATACAGATACGCAGTATTTT. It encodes CASSRRYTDTQYF.

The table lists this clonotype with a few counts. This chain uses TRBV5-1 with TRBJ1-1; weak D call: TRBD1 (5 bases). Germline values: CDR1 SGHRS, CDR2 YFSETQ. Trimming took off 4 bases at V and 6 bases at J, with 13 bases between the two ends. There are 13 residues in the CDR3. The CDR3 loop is CASSPGRGPEAFF. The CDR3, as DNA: TGCGCCAGCAGCCCGGGGCGTGGGCCTGAAGCTTTCTTT.